This T cell receptor (beta chain) was sequenced for a study of T-cell reconstitution after alpha-beta-depleted transplantation in children. Study results and caveats: Several hundred expanded graft clones reportedly gave rise to the alpha-beta T cells present about two months after transplant. Elevated TCRbeta diversity at day 60 was traced, in some patients, to surviving recipient T cells and thymic progenitors.

About this clonotype: The antigen is not known.

Preparing the TCRbeta library involved the use of unique molecular identifiers. TCRdb re-called the PCR reads through MiXCR, storing one row per CDR3 protein. The repertoire includes 55,000 to 70,000 distinct CDR3 sequences, roughly 10% of them detected once, and approximately 13% sits in the top ten. Germline V gene lookup returns CDR1 PRHDT and CDR2 FYEKMQ (reference sequence). The V and J ends lost 1 base and 4 bases respectively, with 10 bases between them. There are 14 residues in the CDR3. The genes are TRBV13 and TRBJ1-2; possible D gene TRBD1, 5 bases. The clonotype originates from a boy aged 5-17 years with acute myeloid leukemia, due to receive a stem cell transplant. Specimen: PBMCs, collected before TCRalphabeta/CD19-depleted stem cell transplant. As DNA, the CDR3 is TGTGCCAGCAGCTTAGCGACAGAATTCTATGGCTACACCTTC. This gives the protein CASSLATEFYGYTF.